This T cell receptor (beta chain) emerged from a study of shared clonotypes between healthy human individuals. J was trimmed by 6 bases and V by 2 bases; bases with no gene match: 13. Germline V lookup: CDR1 MNHEY, CDR2 SMNVEV (reference sequence). The CDR3 is 18 residues long. Deep-level assay runs were performed. Repertoires were generated with immunoSEQ multiplex PCR, while TCRdb's copy carries only in-frame clones and drops some. The sample shows about 670,000 clones, about two thirds of them seen only once. Sequenced input: memory CD4+ T cells sorted from blood. The subset was: CD45RA-negative fraction. The chain has TRBV27 and TRBJ2-2; TRBD1 aligns across 9 bases. The clonotype was recovered from a woman aged 25 to 39 in good health. The CDR3 sequence is CASSLGVPGQGGAGELFF. For the CDR3, the DNA is TGTGCCAGCAGTTTAGGGGTACCGGGACAGGGAGGCGCCGGGGAGCTGTTTTTT.